This entry lists 30 T cell receptor beta chains sequenced from one sample in a study of CD8 T cells in ankylosing spondylitis. TCRdb re-derived calls from the 5' RACE reads in MiXCR, one entry per CDR3 protein. Among fewer than 250,000 distinct CDR3 sequences listed, over 9.5% were seen once. The sequenced sample was blood, either unsorted or a sorted T cell fraction (not recorded which). These receptors came from a male donor with ankylosing spondylitis or in good health (not recorded which).

This clonotype was counted many times. The chain uses TRBV5-1 and TRBJ2-1; 7 bases agree with TRBD2. Trimming at V came to 2 bases and at J to 5 bases, leaving 10 bases not matched to a gene. The germline gives CDR1 SGHRS, CDR2 YFSETQ. This CDR3 spans 16 amino acids. The CDR3 bases are TGCGCCAGCAGCTTATCCGGGGGGAGACTCGACAATGAGCAGTTCTTC. It encodes CASSLSGGRLDNEQFF. Complete variable domain (other parts from reference TRBV5-1 and TRBJ2-1): KAGVTQTPRYLIKTRGQQVTLSCSPISGHRSVSWYQQTPGQGLQFLFEYFSETQRNKGNFPGRFSGRQFSNSRSEMNVSTLELGDSALYLCASSLSGGRLDNEQFFGPGTRLTVL.

Many counts were recorded for this clonotype. The rearrangement joins TRBV5-5 to TRBJ1-1; 10 bases are shared with TRBD1. This CDR3 region has 17 residues. The junction had 6 bases not matched to a gene; V was cut back by 0 bases and J by 1 base. CDR1 is SGHKS, CDR2 YYEKEE, per germline (reference sequence). The CDR3 protein is CASSLETGGVENTEAFF. The CDR3 coding sequence is TGTGCCAGCAGCTTGGAGACAGGGGGCGTGGAGAACACTGAAGCTTTCTTT.

Many counts were recorded for this clonotype. The chain couples TRBV12-3 or TRBV12-4 to TRBJ1-2; D is unclear. The germline V and J ends were trimmed by 1 base and 5 bases, with 5 bases remaining between them. There are 12 residues in the CDR3. The CDR3 is CASSLDSYGYTF. The DNA of the CDR3 is TGTGCCAGCAGTTTAGACAGTTATGGCTACACCTTC.

Many counts were recorded for this clonotype. V gene TRBV6-5 combines with J gene TRBJ2-2; D might be TRBD1 (6 bases). The CDR3 loop spans 16 amino acids. CDR1 MNHEY and CDR2 SVGAGI come from the germline V gene. V was shortened by 1 base and J by 5 bases, with 14 bases between the two germline ends. CDR3 bases: TGTGCCAGCAGTTACTTAAACAGGGTAGAGACCGGGGAGCTGTTTTTT. This translates into CASSYLNRVETGELFF.

This chain connects TRBV19 to TRBJ1-5, with 8 positions matching TRBD1. The CDR3 sequence is 15 residues long. Germline loops: CDR1 LNHDA, CDR2 SQIVND (reference sequence). V was clipped by 7 bases and J by 3 bases; unmatched bases: 8. The CDR3, as DNA: TGTGCCAGTACAGATGGACAGGGATACAATCAGCCCCAGCATTTT. This sequence encodes CASTDGQGYNQPQHF.

This clonotype was found many times. The chain combines TRBV5-1 with TRBJ2-1, with no clear D. Germline CDR1 reads SGHRS; CDR2 reads YFSETQ. V lost 5 bases, J lost 7 bases, and 19 bases lay in between. This CDR3 region has 15 residues. This CDR3 is CASSSAPGLWNEQFF. As DNA, the CDR3 is TGCGCCAGCAGTTCTGCTCCCGGGTTATGGAATGAGCAGTTCTTC.

This sequence joins TRBV30 and TRBJ2-2; D gene ambiguous. The CDR3 consists of 12 residues. V was shortened by 4 bases and J by 6 bases, with 9 bases between the two germline ends. The germline CDR1 and CDR2 sequences are GTSNPN and SVGIG (reference sequence). The DNA of the CDR3 is TGTGCCTGGAATGCCCGTTCCGGGGAGCTGTTTTTT. Translated: CAWNARSGELFF.

A remark on this clonotype: One base away lies a much larger clone, so this may be a sequencing read error. V and J are TRBV20-1 and TRBJ2-2; 11 nucleotides line up with TRBD2. CDR1 and CDR2 (germline): DFQATT, SNEGSKA (reference sequence). The CDR3 contains 13 residues. The CDR3 is CSARLAGYGELIF. The CDR3 DNA sequence: TGCAGTGCCAGACTAGCGGGGTACGGGGAGCTGATTTTT.

This clonotype has at least ten counts. This sequence joins TRBV29-1 and TRBJ2-2; TRBD1 matches at 8 bases. The CDR3 length is 17 residues. Germline V CDR1 and CDR2: SQVTM, ANQGSEA. V gave up 8 bases and J gave up 3 bases; unmatched junction bases: 17. The chain's CDR3 is CSQHYTAGQGDTGELFF. The CDR3 region has the DNA TGCAGCCAACACTACACCGCCGGACAGGGCGACACCGGGGAGCTGTTTTTT.

This clonotype was detected many times. This chain uses TRBV20-1 with TRBJ2-2, with D maybe TRBD2 (6 bases). The CDR3 loop spans 15 amino acids. V was shortened by 2 bases and J by 3 bases, with 13 bases between the two germline ends. Germline lookup yields CDR1 DFQATT and CDR2 SNEGSKA (reference sequence). CDR3 amino acids: CSARRHGSDTGELFF. The CDR3 coding sequence is TGCAGTGCTAGAAGACACGGGAGTGACACCGGGGAGCTGTTTTTT.

This clonotype was seen more than once but under ten times. V gene TRBV2 combines with J gene TRBJ1-2; D uncertain. The V end lost 1 base, the J end lost 0 bases, and 15 bases lay between the germline ends. Germline V gives CDR1 SNHLY, CDR2 FYNNEI. This CDR3 contains 17 residues. In DNA form, the CDR3 reads TGTGCCAGCAGTGAAGTGGTGTCGGATCAAGCTAACTATGGCTACACCTTC. Translation gives CASSEVVSDQANYGYTF.

This chain uses TRBV2 with TRBJ2-1; D not resolved. V was clipped by 7 bases and J by 8 bases, with 15 bases between them. This CDR3 has 13 amino acids. Germline assignment: CDR1 SNHLY and CDR2 FYNNEI. CDR3 protein: CASTLERFHEQFF. The CDR3 DNA reads TGTGCCAGCACCTTAGAGAGGTTTCATGAGCAGTTCTTC.

This clonotype was counted ten times or more. The rearrangement joins TRBV20-1 to TRBJ2-3; 11 positions match TRBD2. Germline values: CDR1 DFQATT, CDR2 SNEGSKA (reference sequence). V lost 6 bases, J lost 1 base, and 15 bases stayed unmatched. The CDR3 sequence is 18 residues long. The CDR3 DNA sequence: TGCAGTGCCCCGCCCCCTTTTCAACTAGCGGGAGGCACAGATACGCAGTATTTT. This gives the protein CSAPPPFQLAGGTDTQYF.

This clonotype was observed a handful of times. The V and J genes are TRBV20-1 and TRBJ2-5; D is unresolved. Germline V gives CDR1 DFQATT, CDR2 SNEGSKA (reference sequence). V shed 0 bases and J shed 5 bases, with 16 bases lying between them. The CDR3 extends over 15 amino acids. The CDR3 nucleotides read TGCAGTGCTAGAGATGGGCTGGACCCTCGGGAGACCCAGTACTTC. As protein: CSARDGLDPRETQYF.

This clonotype was observed many times. The junction departs from the called germline gene at one end, perhaps through a read error. The chain joins TRBV29-1 to TRBJ1-2, with 11 bases identical to TRBD1. The length of the CDR3 is 14 residues. CDR1 is SQVTM and CDR2 is ANQGSEA in the germline V gene. CDR3 nucleotides: TGCAGCGTAGAAGAGACCCGGGACAGGGGGGGCTACACCTTC. Translated: CSVEETRDRGGYTF.

This clonotype was picked up many times. The genes are TRBV6-1 and TRBJ2-2, with 10 positions matching TRBD1. The CDR3 runs 16 residues. CDR1 is MNHNS and CDR2 is SASEGT in the germline V gene. V dropped 6 bases and J dropped 0; count of bases not matched to a gene: 4. In DNA, the CDR3 is TGTGCCAGCAGACAGGGACAGGGGACGAACACCGGGGAGCTGTTTTTT. It specifies CASRQGQGTNTGELFF.

Note on this clonotype: A much larger clone lies one base from this, so it may be a read error. This chain uses TRBV2 with TRBJ2-3; the D call may be TRBD1 or TRBD2 (5 bases each). Germline V CDR1 and CDR2: SNHLY, FYNNEI. The CDR3 has 15 residues. DNA of the CDR3: TGTGCCGGCAGTGACAGAGGGGTGGATGCAGATACGCAGTATTTT. Protein sequence: CAGSDRGVDADTQYF.

In this sample, this clonotype turned up many times. V gene TRBV20-1 combines with J gene TRBJ2-3; TRBD2 might be the D (6 bases). CDR1 is DFQATT and CDR2 is SNEGSKA in the germline V gene (reference sequence). This CDR3 has 11 residues. The V and J ends lost 7 bases and 6 bases respectively, with 11 bases between them. CDR3 bases: TGCAGTGGCGGGGCCCAGGATACGCAGTATTTT. Its translation: CSGGAQDTQYF.

The CDR3 loop is CASSTTTGELFF. CDR3 nucleotide sequence: TGTGCCAGTAGCACTACCACCGGGGAGCTGTTTTTT. J is TRBJ2-2 and V is TRBV19, with no clear D. From germline, CDR1 is LNHDA and CDR2 SQIVND (reference sequence). V was shortened by 6 bases and J by 4 bases, with 6 bases between the two germline ends. The CDR3 runs 12 residues.

Many counts were recorded for this clonotype. J is TRBJ2-3 and V is TRBV25-1; a possible D gene is TRBD2 (6 bases). V lost 4 bases, J lost 5 bases, and 10 bases lay in between. Germline CDR1 MGHDK, CDR2 SYGVNS. CDR3 length: 13 residues. The CDR3 loop reads CASSVGREDTQYF. The CDR3 coding sequence is TGTGCCAGCAGTGTAGGGCGGGAAGATACGCAGTATTTT. The full variable domain, in which reference TRBV25-1 and TRBJ2-3 provide the parts outside the CDR3, is EADIYQTPRYLVIGTGKKITLECSQTMGHDKMYWYQQDPGMELHLIHYSYGVNSTEKGDLSSESTVSRIRTEHFPLTLESARPSHTSQYLCASSVGREDTQYFGPGTRLTVL.

This clonotype was seen at least ten times. The chain recombines TRBV5-1 with TRBJ1-2; 9 bases agree with TRBD1. Germline V gives CDR1 SGHRS, CDR2 YFSETQ. The CDR3 contains 16 residues. V was clipped by 2 bases and J by 2 bases; unmatched bases: 7. The CDR3 DNA reads as TGCGCCAGCAGCTTAAATGGCGGGACAGGGAACTATGGCTACACCTTC. This sequence encodes CASSLNGGTGNYGYTF.

This clonotype was detected a few times. The chain recombines TRBV30 with TRBJ1-5, with D unclear. Germline CDR1 reads GTSNPN; CDR2 reads SVGIG (reference sequence). The CDR3 has 15 residues. Trimming stripped 5 bases from V and 4 bases from J, with 18 bases between. CDR3 sequence reads: CAWATGPPQNQPQHF. Here the CDR3 DNA reads TGTGCCTGGGCTACCGGACCCCCTCAAAATCAGCCCCAGCATTTT.

This clonotype was seen many times. The gene calls are TRBV4-1 and TRBJ2-7; 8 nucleotides line up with TRBD1. Unmatched junction bases numbered 8, after V lost 1 base and J lost 6 bases. CDR1 MGHRA and CDR2 YSYEKL come from the germline V gene. The CDR3 is 15 amino acids. CDR3 in DNA: TGCGCCAGCAGCCAAGCTTGGGACAGGAGAGGCGAGCAGTACTTC. It specifies CASSQAWDRRGEQYF.

This clonotype was seen at least ten times. The chain links TRBV20-1 to TRBJ2-5, with D perhaps TRBD2 (6 bases). V dropped 3 bases and J dropped 5 bases, with 19 bases sitting between them. The CDR3 spans 15 residues. CDR1 and CDR2 from the germline V gene are DFQATT and SNEGSKA (reference sequence). The CDR3 bases are TGCAGTGCTAGCCCCCGGGACTTAGGGGCGGAGACCCAGTACTTC. Amino acids: CSASPRDLGAETQYF.

The table lists this clonotype with many counts. This chain links TRBV5-1 with TRBJ2-1; the match to TRBD2 covers 9 bases. The CDR3 covers 16 residues. Germline loops: CDR1 SGHRS, CDR2 YFSETQ. Losses at the gene ends were 4 bases for V and 0 bases for J; bases not matched to a gene: 5. CDR3 in DNA: TGCGCCAGCAGCCGACCTAGCGGGAACTCCTACAATGAGCAGTTCTTC. The encoded protein is CASSRPSGNSYNEQFF.

This clonotype was counted many times. This sequence joins TRBV20-1 and TRBJ1-1; D gene ambiguous. V lost 1 base and J lost 1, with 13 bases in between. The CDR3 runs to 15 residues. Germline CDR1 DFQATT, CDR2 SNEGSKA (reference sequence). The CDR3 nucleotides are TGCAGTGCTAGAGTAGTTCTTAAGGGGAACACTGAAGCTTTCTTT. Protein product: CSARVVLKGNTEAFF.

This clonotype appeared many times. This chain connects TRBV20-1 to TRBJ2-3, with unresolved D. There are 14 residues in the CDR3. Trimming stripped 1 base from V and 4 bases from J, with 12 bases between. Germline lookup yields CDR1 DFQATT and CDR2 SNEGSKA (reference sequence). The CDR3 is CSARGPEYADTQYF. DNA for the CDR3: TGCAGTGCTAGAGGTCCGGAATACGCAGATACGCAGTATTTT.

The chain combines TRBV30 with TRBJ2-1; 8 bases are a match to TRBD2. CDR1 is GTSNPN, CDR2 SVGIG, per germline (reference sequence). The CDR3 loop spans 14 amino acids. Trimming took 2 bases from V and 7 from J; bases not matched to a gene: 7. As DNA, the CDR3 is TGTGCCTGGAGTCAAGCGGGAGACTGGAATGAGCAGTTCTTC. Translated: CAWSQAGDWNEQFF. The whole variable domain, remainder taken from reference TRBV30 and TRBJ2-1, is SQTIHQWPATLVQPVGSPLSLECTVEGTSNPNLYWYRQAAGRGLQLLFYSVGIGQISSEVPQNLSASRPQDRQFILSSKKLLLSDSGFYLCAWSQAGDWNEQFFGPGTRLTVL.

This rearrangement joins TRBV5-1 to TRBJ2-7; D might be TRBD1 (5 bases). There are 16 residues in the CDR3. The germline CDR1 and CDR2 sequences are SGHRS and YFSETQ. V was trimmed by 2 bases and J by 12 bases, leaving 27 bases between them. The CDR3 sequence: CASSFGYSDTVAYPYF. The CDR3 DNA reads as TGCGCCAGCAGCTTCGGATACTCGGACACCGTAGCCTATCCGTACTTC.

This clonotype was detected a few times. The rearrangement links TRBV6-5 to TRBJ1-1; no clear D gene. V lost 2 bases to trimming and J lost 3 bases, with 10 bases between them. The length of the CDR3 is 14 residues. From germline, CDR1 is MNHEY and CDR2 SVGAGI. CDR3 sequence reads: CASSYTPSHTEAFF. The CDR3 nucleotides read TGTGCCAGCAGTTACACCCCATCGCACACTGAAGCTTTCTTT.